Below, 11 T cell receptor beta chains from the same sample are listed, as sequenced in a study of cytomegalovirus exposure and HLA in healthy donors. Primers included in the PCR were 60 Vbeta and 13 Jbeta primers. Some clones are missing from TCRdb's copy, which holds only in-frame ones; the method was immunoSEQ multiplex PCR. The table has 65,000 to 85,000 clones, more than 60% seen once. The source material was PBMCs. The receptors originated from a male donor in good health and CMV-seropositive.

The chain is built from TRBV5-3 and TRBJ2-7; no reliable D call. TRBV5-3 is labeled an ORF, and its function is uncertain. V was cut by 10 bases and J by 6 bases, with 17 bases left in between. This CDR3 comprises 12 residues. The CDR3 DNA reads TGTGCCTCACAGAATCCTACAAGCGAGCAGTACTTC. This sequence encodes CASQNPTSEQYF.

V and J are TRBV7-9 and TRBJ2-5, with a possible D match to TRBD1 (5 bases). TRBJ2-7 matches the DNA end more closely, so the J call is doubtful. The germline gives CDR1 SEHNR, CDR2 FQNEAQ (reference sequence). This CDR3 contains 14 residues. The CDR3 here is CASSHRTRGYEQYF. CDR3 DNA sequence: TGTGCCAGCAGCCATCGGACAAGGGGCTACGAGCAGTACTTC.

The genes are TRBV9 and TRBJ1-4, with TRBD1 matching over 9 bases. Germline V gene lookup returns CDR1 SGDLS and CDR2 YYNGEE. Trimming removed 7 bases from V and 3 bases from J; junction bases left unmatched: 1. CDR3 size: 13 residues. The CDR3 sequence is CASRQGANEKLFF. The CDR3 DNA reads TGTGCCAGCCGACAGGGGGCTAATGAAAAACTGTTTTTT.

DNA of the CDR3: TGTGCCAGCAGCCTCTCGGGGACAACGAACACCGGGGAGCTGTTTTTT. This encodes CASSLSGTTNTGELFF. The chain carries TRBV7-2 and TRBJ2-2, with a tentative D call TRBD1 (6 bases). Per the germline V gene, CDR1 is SGHTA and CDR2 is FQGNSA. The CDR3 is 16 amino acids. The V end lost 5 bases, the J end lost 0 bases, and 13 bases lay between the germline ends.

This clone has only one observation. The rearrangement uses TRBV4-1 and TRBJ2-2, with 11 nucleotides matching TRBD1. Germline V gene data show CDR1 as MGHRA and CDR2 as YSYEKL. J gave up 7 bases and V 5 bases, and 6 bases lay outside the gene matches. This CDR3 comprises 15 residues. CDR3 in DNA: TGCGCCAGCAGCGGCCGGACAGGGGGCTACGGGGAGCTGTTTTTT. Translation gives CASSGRTGGYGELFF.

The J gene is TRBJ2-7, the V gene TRBV30; no definite D call. V lost 0 bases, J lost 6 bases, and 12 bases lay in between. Germline-derived CDR1 and CDR2 are GTSNPN and SVGIG (reference sequence). The CDR3 totals 13 residues. The CDR3 nucleotides read TGTGCCTGGAGTGTCGGCCCGGAGAGCGAGCAGTACTTC. It encodes CAWSVGPESEQYF.

V is TRBV6-1 and J is TRBJ1-1; D is ambiguous. The CDR3 totals 13 residues. Trimming took 6 bases from V and 1 from J, leaving 9 bases between them. The germline gives CDR1 MNHNS, CDR2 SASEGT. CDR3 sequence: CASSVRGNTEAFF. For the CDR3, the DNA is TGTGCCAGCAGCGTACGGGGGAACACTGAAGCTTTCTTT.

The V and J genes are TRBV9 and TRBJ2-3, with TRBD1 as a possible D gene (6 bases). Trimming left V 2 bases short and J 4 bases short, with 20 bases between. CDR3 length: 17 amino acids. In germline, CDR1 is SGDLS, CDR2 YYNGEE. CDR3 amino acids: CASSVTHRGQTPDTQYF. The CDR3 DNA reads TGTGCCAGCAGCGTCACCCATAGGGGACAAACCCCAGATACGCAGTATTTT.

The CDR3 sequence is CSGRQGTDTQYF. The CDR3 bases are TGCAGCGGAAGACAGGGCACAGATACGCAGTATTTT. J is TRBJ2-3 and V is TRBV29-1; weak D call: TRBD1 (6 bases). The CDR3 extends over 12 amino acids. Germline CDR1 SQVTM, CDR2 ANQGSEA. The V and J ends lost 7 bases and 1 base respectively, with 9 bases between them.

In DNA, the CDR3 is TGCGCCAGCAGCCAAGATGGGACACCCAGTCCAGATACGCAGTATTTT. Encoded protein: CASSQDGTPSPDTQYF. This rearrangement joins TRBV4-1 to TRBJ2-3; D is possibly TRBD1 (6 bases). CDR1 is MGHRA and CDR2 is YSYEKL in the germline V gene. The length of the CDR3 is 16 residues. Trimming removed 0 bases at V and 4 bases at J, with 14 bases between.

The V and J genes are TRBV19 and TRBJ1-1; unclear D gene. Per the germline V gene, CDR1 is LNHDA and CDR2 is SQIVND (reference sequence). The CDR3 contains 12 residues. V lost 9 bases and J 1 base, leaving 9 bases between the germline ends. The CDR3 spells CASEVGNTEAFF. Written as DNA, the CDR3 is TGTGCCAGCGAGGTGGGGAACACTGAAGCTTTCTTT.